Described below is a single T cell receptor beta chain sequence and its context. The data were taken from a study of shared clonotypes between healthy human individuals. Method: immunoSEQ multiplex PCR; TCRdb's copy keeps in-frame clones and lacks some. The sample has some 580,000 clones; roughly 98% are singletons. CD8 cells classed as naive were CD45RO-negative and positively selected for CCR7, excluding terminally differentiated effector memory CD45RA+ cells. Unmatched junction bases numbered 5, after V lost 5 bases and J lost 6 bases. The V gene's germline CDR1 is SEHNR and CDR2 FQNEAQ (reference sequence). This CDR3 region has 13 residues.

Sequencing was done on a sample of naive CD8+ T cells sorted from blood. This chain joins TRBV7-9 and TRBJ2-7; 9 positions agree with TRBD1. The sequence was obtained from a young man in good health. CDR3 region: CASSPGTGTEQYF. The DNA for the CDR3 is TGTGCCAGCAGCCCCGGGACAGGGACCGAGCAGTACTTC.